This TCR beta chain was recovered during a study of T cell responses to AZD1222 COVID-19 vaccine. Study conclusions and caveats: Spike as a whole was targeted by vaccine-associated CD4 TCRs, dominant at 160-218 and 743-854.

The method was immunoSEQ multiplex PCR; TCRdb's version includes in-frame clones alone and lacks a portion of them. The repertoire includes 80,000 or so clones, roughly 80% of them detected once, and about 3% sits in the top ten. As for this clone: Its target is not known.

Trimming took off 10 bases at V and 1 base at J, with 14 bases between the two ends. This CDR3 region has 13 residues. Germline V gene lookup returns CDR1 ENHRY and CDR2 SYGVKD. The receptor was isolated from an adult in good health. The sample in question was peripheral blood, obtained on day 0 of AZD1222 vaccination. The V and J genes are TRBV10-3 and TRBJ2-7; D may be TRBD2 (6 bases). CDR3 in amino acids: CASGSGGSYEQYF. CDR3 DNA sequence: TGTGCCAGCGGAAGTGGGGGGTCCTACGAGCAGTACTTC.